This T cell receptor (beta chain) was found in a study of tumor and adjacent non-tumor tissue in lung cancer. As for the study in general: Each sample yielded 3.5 million to 4.5 million productive TCRbeta reads on average. Points from the study as a whole: Normal lung showed higher cumulative top 100 clone frequency than tumor. Patients with more diverse tumor TCRs had worse survival.

TCRbeta libraries were built with three rounds of nested PCR, modified from ARM-PCR. TCRdb reprocessed the multiplex PCR reads with MiXCR, giving one entry per CDR3 protein. The table lists 85,000 to 100,000 distinct CDR3 sequences, less than 80% of them singletons. Concerning this clonotype: Antigen unknown.

RNA was extracted from bulk tissue without any cell sorting. Between August and November 2014, newly diagnosed, chemotherapy-naive lung cancer patients underwent thoracic surgery in China. Sequenced: lung tumor tissue. The receptor's source is a man aged 60 to 75 with non-small cell lung cancer.

The CDR3 is CASSFTGEGYRPQHF. The CDR3 nucleotides read TGTGCCAGCAGCTTTACGGGAGAGGGTTATCGGCCCCAGCATTTT. The rearrangement links TRBV6-2 or TRBV6-3 to TRBJ1-5; the D is unclear. The germline V gene has CDR1 MNHEY and CDR2 SVGEGT. This CDR3 has 15 residues. Trimming removed 6 bases from V and 9 bases from J, with 21 bases in between.